The present T cell receptor (beta chain) was sequenced within a study of OX40 agonist ivuxolimab in advanced cancers. Data came from immunoSEQ multiplex PCR; TCRdb stores just in-frame clones and leaves some out. The sample lists almost 35,000 clones, roughly 80% occurring once. Overall study findings and caveats: Among expanded peripheral T cells, antigen specificity went undetermined.

The CDR3 covers 11 residues. Trimming left V 5 bases short and J 3 bases short, with 5 bases between. Germline-derived CDR1 and CDR2 are LNHDA and SQIVND (reference sequence). In the case of this clone: Its antigen is not known.

The receptor was derived from an adult with an advanced solid tumor such as melanoma, head and neck, liver or kidney cancer. Here the sequenced sample was CD4+ or CD8+ T cells sorted from blood, taken in a trial of the OX40 agonist ivuxolimab. This chain links TRBV19 with TRBJ2-7; D not resolved. The CDR3 reads CASSENYEQYF. In DNA, the CDR3 is TGTGCCAGTAGTGAGAACTACGAGCAGTACTTC.